This T cell receptor (beta chain) was captured in a study of Ad26.COV2.S vaccination and SARS-CoV-2 variants (dated by TCRdb to about 2021). Looking at the study overall: Vaccine-arm donors came from COV1001, a multicentre, randomized, double-blind, placebo-controlled phase I-IIa trial of Ad26.COV2.S in healthy adults. A total of 32 samples were included in the TCR-sequenced set, comprising around 19 Ad26.COV2.S vaccine recipients, 5 placebo recipients and 8 SARS-CoV-2 convalescent individuals. Trial participants were randomized into five groups of five, in which low-dose or high-dose Ad26.COV2.S was given once or twice, or placebo was given on both occasions. Ad26.COV2.S was administered intramuscularly at 5 x 10^10 or 1 x 10^11 viral particles, either as a single shot or as two shots given 56 days apart. Throughout the experiments and outcome assessment, investigators stayed blinded to trial group allocation. The specificity and breadth of SARS-CoV-2-reactive T cell receptors after Ad26.COV2.S vaccination were assessed by TCRbeta repertoire sequencing. Study-wide conclusions, independent of this receptor: Ad26.COV2.S recipients had higher spike-specific TCR breadth than placebo recipients (P = 0.0014). According to the authors, total T cell responses may have been underestimated by the TCR breadth and depth analyses. The study was not powered to compare responses between vaccine doses or regimens. Non-spike TCR breadth was comparable between vaccine and placebo recipients, consistent with the vaccine containing only spike. Substantial breadth of spike-specific CD8+ and CD4+ T cell responses was reported after vaccination.

The treatment or condition label of this sample denotes: around 19 received Ad26.COV2.S at low or high dose, single or two shots; about 5 received placebo; per-sample allocation not given. Repertoires of vaccine and placebo recipients were sequenced from samples taken on day 63 after the first injection. Cohort 1b enrolled some 25 adults aged 18-55 years at a single site in Boston, USA, between 29 July and 7 August 2020. As a vaccine, Ad26.COV2.S was a replication-incompetent adenovirus type 26 vector that expressed a prefusion-stabilized SARS-CoV-2 spike protein derived from the original Wuhan strain. Comments on this clone: This receptor's antigen is unknown. Nothing much larger sits one base from this clone, and base qualities are not available.

According to the germline V gene, CDR1 reads KGHSH and CDR2 reads LQKENI. V is shortened by 4 bases, J by 6 bases, and the region joining them spans 13 bases. There are 14 amino acids in the CDR3, from cysteine to phenylalanine inclusive. Only CDR3 DNA remains: 42 bases, in frame from the first base. The immunoSEQ Assay was used to sequence TCRbeta CDR3 regions. After extraction, genomic DNA underwent amplification by bias-controlled multiplex PCR, followed by high-throughput sequencing. As for how the authors treated the data: To quantify the absolute abundance of every unique TCRbeta CDR3 region, sequences were collapsed and filtered. T cell fraction was estimated by normalization of TCRbeta template counts to usable DNA, with usable DNA being measured through amplification of reference genes present in all nucleated cells. Repertoire TCRs were annotated as SARS-CoV-2-specific when V gene, CDR3 amino acid sequence and J gene were exactly matched to a known reactive TCR set. The reference SARS-CoV-2 TCR set was obtained from MIRA and was filtered for enrichment in COVID-19-positive ImmuneCODE repertoires, whereby public or cross-reactive TCRs were removed. Based on the MIRA antigens, annotated TCRs were further analysed at the level of specific ORF or position within ORF. Depth was the summed frequency of annotated unique rearrangements, while breadth was defined as annotated unique rearrangements over total unique productive rearrangements. Two-sided Wilcoxon rank-sum tests were used to compare TCR breadth between groups. Sourced from immuneACCESS, this table was stored by TCRdb with only in-frame sequences that have V and J called. A share of the clones is absent; for the studies checked, an unresolved V gene accounts for under half, and the remainder has no known explanation. The V and J calls and the clone size are those of that table, but D and trimming were determined from the DNA. This sample lists roughly 320,000 clones; approximately 86% were detected once. The ten largest clones take up approximately 2.1% of the sample.

The sequence derives from a person aged 18-65 years who received the Ad26.COV2.S COVID-19 vaccine or a placebo. Material: peripheral blood, obtained in a trial of Ad26.COV2.S vaccine versus placebo. The rearrangement joined TRBV18 to TRBJ1-5; 5 matching bases give a weak D call of TRBD1. The DNA sequence follows: TGTGCCAGCTCACTTGGGGGGGGAAGTCAGCCCCAGCATTTT. Its protein is CASSLGGGSQPQHF.